Each of the 25 T cell receptor beta chains below was sequenced from the same sample in a study of ipilimumab plus nivolumab after autologous stem cell transplantation. Repertoires were generated with immunoSEQ multiplex PCR, while TCRdb's copy carries only in-frame clones and drops some. Of some 22,000 clones in the sample, about three quarters were seen once. Sequences were derived from PBMCs, sampled in a trial of ipilimumab plus nivolumab as post-transplant consolidation. The receptors were sampled from a male donor with diffuse large B-cell lymphoma.

V gene TRBV19 combines with J gene TRBJ1-5, with D possibly matching TRBD1 (5 bases). This CDR3 has 13 residues. From germline, CDR1 is LNHDA and CDR2 SQIVND (reference sequence). V was cut by 5 bases and J by 7 bases, with 12 bases left in between. Here the CDR3 reads CASSQGAEQPQHF. CDR3 bases: TGTGCCAGTAGTCAGGGAGCAGAACAGCCCCAGCATTTT.

This rearrangement joins TRBV5-1 to TRBJ2-7; TRBD1 matches at 9 bases. Trimming cost V 5 bases and J 2 bases; bases outside gene matches: 5. The germline V gene has CDR1 SGHRS and CDR2 YFSETQ. There are 14 residues in the CDR3. The CDR3 loop reads CASSYGTGTYEQYF. CDR3 DNA sequence: TGCGCCAGCAGTTACGGGACAGGGACCTACGAGCAGTACTTC.

This sequence joins TRBV4-3 and TRBJ1-5, with D unclear. Trimming removed 0 bases from V and 3 bases from J, with 9 bases in between. The V gene's germline CDR1 is LGHNA and CDR2 YSLEER. This CDR3 has 15 residues. The CDR3 protein is CASSQEEGSNQPQHF. CDR3 bases: TGCGCCAGCAGCCAAGAAGAAGGATCCAATCAGCCCCAGCATTTT.

There are a few counts of this clone. This CDR3 reads CAWSAFGGTEAFF. The CDR3 region has the DNA TGTGCCTGGAGTGCCTTTGGTGGCACTGAAGCTTTCTTT. This rearrangement joins TRBV30 to TRBJ1-1; no firm D call. V was cut by 1 base and J by 4 bases, with 10 bases left in between. This CDR3 is built from 13 residues. Germline lookup yields CDR1 GTSNPN and CDR2 SVGIG (reference sequence).

The gene calls are TRBV5-1 and TRBJ1-4; 8 positions match TRBD1. The CDR3 sequence is 16 residues long. V lost 4 bases, J lost 5 bases, and 10 bases stayed unmatched. Per germline, CDR1 SGHRS and CDR2 YFSETQ. As DNA, the CDR3 is TGCGCCAGCAGCCCTGGTGGACAGGGCGGAAATGAAAAACTGTTTTTT. This translates into CASSPGGQGGNEKLFF.

This clone has only a few counts. The genes are TRBV5-1 and TRBJ1-2; no definite D call. Looked up from germline, CDR1 is SGHRS and CDR2 is YFSETQ. This CDR3 spans 14 amino acids. V lost 5 bases, J lost 7 bases, and 18 bases lay in between. CDR3 loop: CASSEEGSWRGYTF. In DNA form, the CDR3 reads TGCGCCAGCAGTGAGGAGGGTTCGTGGCGTGGCTACACCTTC.

This clone was counted between two and nine times. The genes are TRBV28 and TRBJ2-7; 7 bases are a match to TRBD1. After removal of 10 bases from V and 5 bases from J, the junction contained 5 bases not matched to a gene. The germline gives CDR1 MDHEN, CDR2 SYDVKM. This CDR3 is built from 11 residues. CDR3 amino acids: CAINRGDEQYF. For the CDR3, the DNA is TGTGCCATTAACAGGGGCGACGAGCAGTACTTC.

This sequence joins TRBV6-6 and TRBJ1-5; weak D call: TRBD1 (6 bases). V lost 6 bases and J 10 bases, leaving 19 bases between the germline ends. This CDR3 comprises 14 residues. Germline V gene data show CDR1 as MNHNY and CDR2 as SVGAGI (reference sequence). The CDR3 spells CASSPSGTKNPQHF. CDR3 DNA sequence: TGTGCCAGCAGCCCTAGCGGGACAAAAAATCCCCAGCATTTT.

The chain is built from TRBV4-1 and TRBJ2-5; D is undetermined. The germline V gene has CDR1 MGHRA and CDR2 YSYEKL. The CDR3 consists of 19 residues. With 0 bases removed from V and 2 bases from J, the gap between germline ends came to 22 bases. The CDR3 loop is CASSQDPHYLMNTQETQYF. CDR3 DNA: TGCGCCAGCAGCCAAGATCCGCATTACCTAATGAATACTCAAGAGACCCAGTACTTC.

The chain employs TRBV7-3 and TRBJ2-1; 10 positions agree with TRBD2. This CDR3 spans 16 amino acids. The germline V gene has CDR1 SGHTA and CDR2 FQGTGA. Trimming at V came to 2 bases and at J to 7 bases, leaving 8 bases not matched to a gene. The CDR3 loop reads CASSLDELAGRNEQFF. CDR3 DNA: TGTGCCAGCAGCTTAGATGAACTAGCGGGGAGGAATGAGCAGTTCTTC.

The chain uses TRBV4-2 and TRBJ2-1; 7 bases are shared with TRBD2. Germline trimming cut 5 bases from V and 6 bases from J; bases unmatched to any gene: 22. CDR3 size: 19 residues. Germline V lookup: CDR1 LGHNA, CDR2 YNFKEQ. The CDR3 protein is CASSLQLPVGGYSFNEQFF. The CDR3 bases are TGTGCCAGCAGCTTACAGTTGCCGGTGGGGGGGTATTCTTTCAATGAGCAGTTCTTC.

V is TRBV5-4 and J is TRBJ2-5; D is ambiguous. The V end was cut by 0 bases, the J end by 0 bases, with 6 bases between. CDR1 is SGHNT and CDR2 is YYREEE in the germline V gene (reference sequence). This CDR3 is built from 14 residues. The CDR3: CASSLAPNQETQYF. The CDR3 coding sequence is TGTGCCAGCAGCTTGGCCCCTAACCAAGAGACCCAGTACTTC.

This chain connects TRBV6-1 to TRBJ2-7; 7 nucleotides line up with TRBD1. The V gene's germline CDR1 is MNHNS and CDR2 SASEGT. With V trimmed by 4 bases and J by 2 bases, 5 bases remained unmatched. This CDR3 contains 14 residues. CDR3 nucleotides: TGTGCCAGCAGTGTGGGGGACAGCACCTACGAGCAGTACTTC. Protein sequence: CASSVGDSTYEQYF.

This rearrangement joins TRBV2 to TRBJ2-3, with TRBD2 matching over 11 bases. The J segment lost 3 bases and the V segment lost 8 bases, leaving 4 bases of the junction unmatched. The CDR3 length is 14 residues. The germline CDR1 and CDR2 sequences are SNHLY and FYNNEI. The CDR3 DNA reads as TGTGCCAGCCAGCTAGCGGGGGGTACAGATACGCAGTATTTT. Protein sequence: CASQLAGGTDTQYF.

This clone has only one observation. The genes are TRBV9 and TRBJ1-2, with D unresolved. Germline assignment: CDR1 SGDLS and CDR2 YYNGEE. V lost 3 bases to trimming and J lost 2 bases, with 8 bases between them. The CDR3 runs to 13 residues. The CDR3 loop is CASSAPPNYGYTF. CDR3 nucleotides: TGTGCCAGCAGCGCCCCCCCCAACTATGGCTACACCTTC.

The V and J genes are TRBV7-9 and TRBJ2-4; TRBD2 aligns across 12 bases. This CDR3 contains 18 residues. The germline CDR1 and CDR2 sequences are SEHNR and FQNEAQ (reference sequence). V shed 5 bases and J 0 bases; nucleotides not matched to a gene: 8. The CDR3 coding sequence is TGTGCCAGCAGCCCAGGGCCTAGCGGGGGGGTAGCCAAAAACATTCAGTACTTC. Translating it yields CASSPGPSGGVAKNIQYF.

The chain carries TRBV18 and TRBJ1-1; 8 bases line up with TRBD1. CDR3 length: 14 amino acids. V lost 6 bases to trimming and J lost 6 bases; unmatched junction nucleotides: 9. Germline-derived CDR1 and CDR2 are KGHSH and LQKENI. This CDR3 is CASSHDRGGAEAFF. CDR3 nucleotide sequence: TGTGCCAGCTCCCATGACAGGGGAGGGGCTGAAGCTTTCTTT.

V and J are TRBV28 and TRBJ2-7; 8 bases agree with TRBD1. This CDR3 has 16 amino acids. CDR1 and CDR2 (germline): MDHEN, SYDVKM. Unmatched junction bases numbered 10, after V lost 4 bases and J lost 2 bases. The CDR3 DNA sequence: TGTGCCAGCAGTTGGGGTTCGACAGGGGACCCCTACGAGCAGTACTTC. It translates to CASSWGSTGDPYEQYF.

The rearrangement uses TRBV6-5 and TRBJ2-1, with D possibly called TRBD1 or TRBD2 (6 bases each). The V end lost 7 bases, the J end lost 0 bases, and 13 bases lay between the germline ends. This CDR3 region has 15 residues. Germline V gene sequence: CDR1 MNHEY, CDR2 SVGAGI. CDR3 sequence: CASKEGGLSYNEQFF. The CDR3 DNA is TGTGCCAGCAAAGAGGGGGGCCTCTCCTACAATGAGCAGTTCTTC.

This CDR3 is CASSPLPDTGELFF. CDR3 sequence (DNA): TGTGCCAGCAGTCCCCTACCGGACACCGGGGAGCTGTTTTTT. The rearrangement joins TRBV28 to TRBJ2-2, with no clear D. CDR1 and CDR2 (germline): MDHEN, SYDVKM. The length of the CDR3 is 14 residues. The V and J ends lost 5 bases and 3 bases respectively, with 10 bases between them.

The CDR3 protein is CASSFREPEKLFF. The DNA for the CDR3 is TGTGCCAGCAGTTTCAGAGAACCCGAAAAACTGTTTTTT. The chain uses TRBV28 and TRBJ1-4, with D unclear. Trimming took off 3 bases at V and 8 bases at J, with 10 bases between the two ends. The CDR3 sequence is 13 residues long. The germline gives CDR1 MDHEN, CDR2 SYDVKM.

Points on this clone: Just one base apart from a much larger clone, this may be a read error. The CDR3 region has the DNA TGCGCCAGCAGCCAAGGGGACCGCTCGGGGGACGAGCAGTACTTC. As protein: CASSQGDRSGDEQYF. The rearrangement joins TRBV7-1 to TRBJ2-7; weak D call: TRBD2 (6 bases). TRBV7-1 is an ORF for which the function is uncertain. The CDR3 consists of 15 residues.

J is TRBJ2-1 and V is TRBV6-5; D unresolved. Germline V gives CDR1 MNHEY, CDR2 SVGAGI. Deletions cut 2 bases from V and 4 bases from J, with 6 bases between. This CDR3 has 13 residues. The DNA of the CDR3 is TGTGCCAGCAGTTACGAAGGTTACAATGAGCAGTTCTTC. Translated, it gives CASSYEGYNEQFF.

About this clone itself: Other nucleotide sequences in the sample specify the same CDR3. This chain uses TRBV5-1 with TRBJ2-3, with 11 positions matching TRBD2. The CDR3 runs 17 residues. With 0 bases clipped from V and 2 bases from J, the junction kept 5 bases outside the gene matches. Germline CDR1 reads SGHRS; CDR2 reads YFSETQ. Written as DNA, the CDR3 is TGCGCCAGCAGCTTGGAGCTAGCGGGGGGTACCACAGATACGCAGTATTTT. This translates into CASSLELAGGTTDTQYF.

V and J are TRBV4-3 and TRBJ2-3; D might be TRBD2 (6 bases). Germline CDR1 and CDR2: LGHNA and YSLEER. The V end lost 0 bases, the J end lost 5 bases, and 12 bases lay between the germline ends. The CDR3 has 15 amino acids. For the CDR3, the DNA is TGCGCCAGCAGCCAAGAACGCGGGGACGTAGATACGCAGTATTTT. This sequence encodes CASSQERGDVDTQYF.